This record concerns one T cell receptor (beta chain) sequence. From its re-call of the 5' RACE reads, TCRdb lists each CDR3 protein once, without DNA. The table counts 350,000 to 550,000 distinct CDR3 sequences; 2.4% lies in the top ten. The data originate from a study of monozygotic twins with inflammatory bowel disease. The CDR3 contains 13 residues. Germline assignment: CDR1 PRHDT and CDR2 FYEKMQ (reference sequence). The TCR was taken from a human donor with ulcerative colitis or Crohn's disease, or a healthy co-twin of an affected twin (not recorded which). This rearrangement joins TRBV13 to TRBJ2-7; checking the TCRdb D call of TRBD2 is not possible without DNA. The sequenced sample was blood. The CDR3 spells CASSETSRYEQYF.